This T cell receptor beta chain was recorded in a study of PD-L1 blockade in urothelial cancer. Profiling relied on immunoSEQ multiplex PCR, and the TCRdb table lists in-frame clones only, not all of them. The sample has tens of thousands of clones, around 89% seen once. The sample's time point: pretreatment peripheral blood. Patients presented with locally advanced or metastatic urothelial carcinoma. All patients handed over anywhere from 1 to 8 samples, pretreatment and on-treatment. The TCR sequence derives from a man aged 55 to 70 with urothelial cancer. The sample consisted of PBMCs, taken around atezolizumab (anti-PD-L1) treatment.

The CDR3 nucleotides read TGTGCCAGCAGCGTAGGAGGGATTTACTCTGGAAACACCATATATTTT. Translation: CASSVGGIYSGNTIYF. The chain combines TRBV9 with TRBJ1-3; D unresolved. This CDR3 region has 16 residues. Germline values: CDR1 SGDLS, CDR2 YYNGEE. Trimming removed 0 bases at V and 0 bases at J, with 10 bases between. The whole variable domain, remainder taken from reference TRBV9 and TRBJ1-3, is DSGVTQTPKHLITATGQRVTLRCSPRSGDLSVYWYQQSLDQGLQFLIQYYNGEERAKGNILERFSAQQFPDLHSELNLSSLELGDSALYFCASSVGGIYSGNTIYFGEGSWLTVV.